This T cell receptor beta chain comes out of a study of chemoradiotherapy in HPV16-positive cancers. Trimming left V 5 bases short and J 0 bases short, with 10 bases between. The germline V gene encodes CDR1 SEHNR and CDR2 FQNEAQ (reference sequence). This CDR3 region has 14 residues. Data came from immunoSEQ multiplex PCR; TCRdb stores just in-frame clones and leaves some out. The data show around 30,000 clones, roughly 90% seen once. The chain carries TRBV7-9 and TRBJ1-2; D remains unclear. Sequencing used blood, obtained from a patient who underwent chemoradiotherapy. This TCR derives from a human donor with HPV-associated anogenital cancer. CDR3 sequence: CASSKGRANYGYTF. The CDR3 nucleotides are TGTGCCAGCAGCAAGGGTAGAGCTAACTATGGCTACACCTTC.